Detailed here is one TCR beta chain. The antigen is undetermined. Trimming left V 3 bases short and J 1 base short, with 7 bases between. This CDR3 comprises 14 residues. In germline, CDR1 is PRHDT, CDR2 FYEKMQ (reference sequence). Both 60 Vbeta primers and 13 Jbeta primers went into the PCR. The method was immunoSEQ multiplex PCR; TCRdb's version includes in-frame clones alone and lacks a portion of them. The sample has 160,000 or so clones, roughly four fifths seen once. This sample is drawn from a study of cytomegalovirus exposure and HLA in healthy donors. Study context: Findings of an earlier analysis included 117 million unique TCR beta sequences from 190 million or so T cells. Study-level points and caveats: An analysis that was carried out later associated 15,000 to 20,000 TCR beta sequences with HLA alleles at 0.05 false discovery rate. In an earlier analysis, in some 500 donors, most V segments appeared productive either ~90% or ~30% of the time. Certain sequence variants were highly shared and formed a cluster, and this cluster was likely a sequencing artifact.

The V and J genes are TRBV13 and TRBJ2-1; no clear D. The sequenced sample consisted of PBMCs. The clonotype originates from a man in his forties or fifties in good health and CMV-seronegative. The CDR3 sequence is CASSFSKSYNEQFF. The CDR3 nucleotides are TGTGCCAGCAGCTTCTCTAAATCCTACAATGAGCAGTTCTTC.